The clone carrying this TCR beta chain appeared a few times. Its matching antigen is unknown. This record comes from a study of cytomegalovirus exposure and HLA in healthy donors. Study conclusions and caveats: Altogether, 170 or so TCR beta chains were recorded as cytomegalovirus-associated. A later analysis found first-cohort TCR clusters tended to co-occur in the approximately 110 validation repertoires. Most TCR sequences showed up rarely, but some public TCRs showed up in many donors. Per published reports, the classifier diagnosed cytomegalovirus status with high specificity and sensitivity.

Assay: immunoSEQ multiplex PCR; the TCRdb copy retains only in-frame clones and omits some. This sample carries approximately 220,000 clones, 75% to 90% of them seen once, and the ten largest clones take over 12%. Germline loops: CDR1 SEHNR, CDR2 FQNEAQ (reference sequence). The CDR3 is 16 amino acids. Losses at the gene ends were 5 bases for V and 1 base for J; bases not matched to a gene: 6. Sequencing was performed on PBMCs. The sequence came from a woman aged 25-40 years in good health and CMV-seropositive. The chain links TRBV7-9 to TRBJ2-3; TRBD1 aligns across 10 bases. For the CDR3, the DNA is TGTGCCAGCAGCCCCCCCGGGACAGGGGGCACAGATACGCAGTATTTT. It translates to CASSPPGTGGTDTQYF.